The T cell receptor beta chain under discussion was sequenced for a study of blood T cells in healthy people across ages (dated by TCRdb to between 2015 and 2016). Some background on the complete study: Template switching captured roughly one uniquely barcoded TCR beta cDNA molecule per two T cells in model experiments. The study measured age-related changes in TCR beta repertoire diversity using deep sequencing normalized with unique cDNA molecular identifiers. Donors were grouped into four age groups: young (average 16 years), middle-aged (less than 40), aged (around 66) and long-lived (around 82). To avoid experimental bias, donors of different ages were spread randomly across the sequencing lanes. Using the same blood draw, the study looked at two additional independent replicas of 1 million unique cDNA reads for two donors, one aged 18 to 30 and the other aged 80 or older.

The library was obtained by 5' RACE. The sequencing machine was an Illumina HiSeq 2500. The second PCR ran for about 7 to 11 cycles and used a J-beta primer mix along with a sample-barcoded 5' primer. A template-switch 5' adaptor carrying 12 random nucleotides introduced a unique molecular identifier onto each TCR beta cDNA molecule. Each sample yielded at least 2.5 million CDR3-containing paired-end reads. First-strand cDNA synthesis was performed from all RNA using the Mint cDNA synthesis kit, with priming by a TRBC-specific oligonucleotide. Following uracil-DNA glycosylase treatment, all cDNA underwent a first 18-cycle PCR with the universal primers M1SS and BC2_uni_R. As for the authors' bioinformatics: Normalization of each sample was performed by random selection of 1 million high-quality reads, each carrying a distinct molecular identifier. Reads sharing molecular identifiers were discarded rather than binned into consensus sequences. CDR3 identification, clonotype clustering and error correction used MiTCR with a Q25 quality threshold and the strictest error-elimination algorithm. Lower-bound total TCR beta diversity was estimated with a nonparametric unseen species model using Euler transformation. TCRdb passed the public sequencing reads through fastp at Q25 and MiXCR, retaining productive beta sequences. Rows with a matching CDR3 protein are joined into one entry that keeps the most common DNA and genes. Here the V and J calls rest on TCRdb's processing, not on the authors' analysis. This sample gives around 650,000 distinct CDR3 sequences in total; 40% to 45% of them show up just once. Jointly, the top ten make up 25% to 30% of the sample.

What the research found in general, with its limitations: As age increased, observed TCR beta diversity per million T cells dropped in a roughly linear way, and a significant reduction was already evident by age roughly 40. There was a strong correlation between observed TCR beta diversity and the percentage of naive T cells measured by flow cytometry. Because the CMV infection status of the donors was unknown, age-related changes in expanded clonotypes may potentially have been confounded. Since profiling was done on bulk unsorted PBMCs, naive and antigen-experienced compartments could not be conclusively compared. Compared with the aged group, the long-lived group had more naive CD4+ T cells, fewer expanded clones and increased TCR diversity, a pattern suggesting age selection. Total diversity estimates from one million sequenced T cells were considered lower bounds and underestimates.

A remark on this clonotype: Its specific antigen is unknown. The sample holds no much larger clone one base away, and base qualities are not on file.

V is trimmed back by 3 bases and J by 0 bases, and the junction contains 7 bases that no gene match accounts for. The CDR1 and CDR2 encoded by the germline V gene (reference sequence) are DFQATT and SNEGSKA. From the cysteine through the phenylalanine, the CDR3 covers 17 amino acids. Solely the CDR3 DNA is kept, with 51 bases framed from the first base. Donors were a few dozen systemically healthy Caucasian individuals from Russia aged roughly 6 to 95 years. Around 10 milliliters of peripheral blood were collected from each donor into EDTA-treated Vacutainer tubes. PBMCs were isolated by Ficoll-Paque density-gradient centrifugation, with at least 7 million obtained per sample. Trizol reagent was used to extract total RNA from PBMCs, with at least 5 micrograms per sample. For every donor, flow cytometry on a PBMC aliquot measured the percentage of naive CD45RAhigh/CD27high T cells.

The rearranged segments are TRBV20-1 and TRBJ2-2; the central 10 bases match TRBD2. This receptor was taken from an elderly man in good health. Sequences were obtained from blood. The DNA reads as follows: TGCAGTGCTAGGCGGAGAGCGGGAGGGACGAACACCGGGGAGCTGTTTTTT. It translates as CSARRRAGGTNTGELFF.